This is a list of T cell receptor beta chains from one sample in a study of T cells after yellow fever vaccination. Via MiXCR, TCRdb re-called the 5' RACE reads, giving one row per CDR3 protein. The table lists roughly 500,000 distinct CDR3 sequences, 19% of them singletons, with approximately 14% in the top ten. The sequencing here drew on PBMCs, taken 15 days after the yellow fever booster vaccination. The origin of the receptors is a man aged 25-45 years who received the YFV17D yellow fever vaccine. The CDR3 runs from the conserved cysteine through the conserved F or W. Fields, in order: D gene, V gene, J gene, clone size, CDR3 DNA, CDR3 protein. D genes are given only for firm matches. Some rows have no size entry. The others give once, few or many, or a class for an expanded clone.

>NA|TRBV20-1|TRBJ2-3|few
TGCAGTGCCCCGCGTTCGATAGGCCCTTCCACAGATACGCAGTATTTT
CSAPRSIGPSTDTQYF
>TRBD1|TRBV5-1|TRBJ2-5|few
TGCGCCAGCAGCTTGGCTGGACAGGGAAGGCAAGAGACCCAGTACTTC
CASSLAGQGRQETQYF
>TRBD2|TRBV20-1|TRBJ2-2|few
TGCAGTGCTAGAGATCTTCGGCGGGAGTCCACCGGGGAGCTGTTTTTT
CSARDLRRESTGELFF
>TRBD2|TRBV7-7|TRBJ2-1|NA
TGTGCTAGCAGCTCAAGCTGGGACTACCCACGCGAGCAGTTCTTC
CASSSSWDYPREQFF
>TRBD1|TRBV6-6|TRBJ2-7|NA
TGTGCCAGTACGGGACAGAAGTACGAGCAGTACTTC
CASTGQKYEQYF
>NA|TRBV7-3|TRBJ2-3|NA
TGTGCCAGCAGCTCGGGAGTGGTGCCAGATACGCTGTATTTT
CASSSGVVPDTLYF
>NA|TRBV4-3|TRBJ2-4|few
TGCGCCAGCAGCCGATATATTCTGAGTGAAGCCAAAAACATTCAGTACTTC
CASSRYILSEAKNIQYF
>TRBD2|TRBV10-3|TRBJ2-1|many
TGTGCCATCAAAGAGCGGGACGCCTACAATGAGCAGTTCTTC
CAIKERDAYNEQFF
>TRBD2|TRBV29-1|TRBJ2-7|few
TGCAGCGTTGTAGGACTAGCCTACGAGCAGTACTTC
CSVVGLAYEQYF
>NA|TRBV6-2/TRBV6-3|TRBJ2-7|NA
TGTGCCAGCAGCCAAGCTGCGAAGGAGTACTTC
CASSQAAKEYF
>NA|TRBV6-5|TRBJ2-3|few
TGTGCCAGCAGTTACGATGTTTTTACAGATACGCAGTATTTT
CASSYDVFTDTQYF
>NA|TRBV15|TRBJ1-1|few
TGTGCCACCGGTTTTGGCGGGGTACTCCCTGAAGCTTTCTTT
CATGFGGVLPEAFF
>NA|TRBV7-2|TRBJ2-5|few
TGTGCCAGCAGCCCGCGGACCCGTGAGACCCAGTACTTC
CASSPRTRETQYF
>NA|TRBV6-2/TRBV6-3|TRBJ2-7|NA
TGTGCCAGCAGCCTCACGTGGAGGGCGGGTGAGCAGTACTTC
CASSLTWRAGEQYF
>NA|TRBV10-3|TRBJ2-2|few
TGTGCCATCCTTAGAGTTAGCCCCTCCGGTGGTACCGGGGAGCTGTTTTTT
CAILRVSPSGGTGELFF
>NA|TRBV20-1|TRBJ2-1|few
TGCAGTGCTAGAGAGACAGTCAACAATGAGCAGTTCTTC
CSARETVNNEQFF
>TRBD2|TRBV20-1|TRBJ2-2|NA
TGCAGTGCTAGACCCGCGGGGGCGAACACCGGGGAGCTGTTTTTT
CSARPAGANTGELFF
>NA|TRBV7-9|TRBJ2-3|few
TGTGCCAGCAGCCCGGTGGTGGGAGATACGCAGTATTTT
CASSPVVGDTQYF
>TRBD2|TRBV4-3|TRBJ2-1|NA
TGCGCCAGCAGCCAACAAACTAGCGGGTACAATGAGCAGTTCTTC
CASSQQTSGYNEQFF
>NA|TRBV3-1|TRBJ2-7|few
TGTGCCAGCACGGGGCCAGTTCACGGCGAGCAGTACTTC
CASTGPVHGEQYF
>NA|TRBV10-3|TRBJ1-2|NA
TGTGCCATCACCGTAAATGCGACAGAATACTATGGCTACACCTTC
CAITVNATEYYGYTF
>TRBD1|TRBV5-1|TRBJ2-7|few
TGCGCCAGCAGCGTTGCCCCGGTTGGGGACAGGGGGGGCTACGAGCAGTACTTC
CASSVAPVGDRGGYEQYF
>TRBD2|TRBV29-1|TRBJ2-7|NA
TGCAGCGTTCTTCTAGCGGGAAGAGCCTACGAGCAGTACTTC
CSVLLAGRAYEQYF
>TRBD2|TRBV12-3/TRBV12-4|TRBJ2-5|few
TGTGCCAGCAGTTTAGTCGGGGAGGGGGAGACCCAGTACTTC
CASSLVGEGETQYF
>NA|TRBV12-3/TRBV12-4|TRBJ1-2|NA
TGTGCCAGCAGTTTACACCTTGAGAGGACATTCTATGGCTACACCTTC
CASSLHLERTFYGYTF
>NA|TRBV29-1|TRBJ2-1|NA
TGCAGCGTTGGTCAGGGTTACAATGAGCAGTTCTTC
CSVGQGYNEQFF
>NA|TRBV5-1|TRBJ2-7|NA
TGCGCCAGAATCTCGGGCTCCTACGAGCAGTACTTC
CARISGSYEQYF
>NA|TRBV20-1|TRBJ2-3|NA
TGCAGTGCTAGATTAGGTCGGGATACGCAGTATTTT
CSARLGRDTQYF
>NA|TRBV7-2|TRBJ2-2|NA
TGTGCCAGCAGCTTATTTCAGGGGAACACCGGGGAGCTGTTTTTT
CASSLFQGNTGELFF
>NA|TRBV4-2|TRBJ2-3|many
TGTGCCAGCAGCCAAGACAGGGAAAATACGCAGTATTTT
CASSQDRENTQYF
>NA|TRBV20-1|TRBJ2-7|few
TGCAGTGCTAGAGATAGACTCTACGAGCAGTACTTC
CSARDRLYEQYF
>TRBD2|TRBV7-9|TRBJ2-3|NA
TGTGCCAGCAGCCCGCGAGCGGGAGGGATGACAGATACGCAGTATTTT
CASSPRAGGMTDTQYF
>NA|TRBV20-1|TRBJ2-7|NA
TGCAGTGCTAGAGATCAAAGAGGGGAATGGTACGAGCAGTACTTC
CSARDQRGEWYEQYF
>NA|TRBV4-3|TRBJ2-2|NA
TGCGCCAGCCGGTCCGAGTACACCGGGGAGCTGTTTTTT
CASRSEYTGELFF
>TRBD2|TRBV5-1|TRBJ2-1|few
TGCGCCAGCAGGGCACTAGCGGACCCCTACAATGAGCAGTTCTTC
CASRALADPYNEQFF
>NA|TRBV5-1|TRBJ1-5|NA
TGCGCCAGCAGCCCGGTGGGAGGGCTGAGCAATCAGCCCCAGCATTTT
CASSPVGGLSNQPQHF
>NA|TRBV7-9|TRBJ2-2|NA
TGTGCCAGCAGCTTAGTCCGGGGGGCGCCCACCGGGGAGCTGTTTTTT
CASSLVRGAPTGELFF
>TRBD1|TRBV30|TRBJ1-6|few
TGTGCCTGGAGTGTAGGGACAGGGGGTTCACCCCTCCACTTT
CAWSVGTGGSPLHF
>NA|TRBV9|TRBJ2-7|NA
TGTGCCAGCACCCTGACGGCCAGCTCCTACGAGCAGTACTTC
CASTLTASSYEQYF
>NA|TRBV20-1|TRBJ2-1|NA
TGCAGTGCAAGCGTCGAGACAGCCGACCATGAGCAGTTCTTC
CSASVETADHEQFF
>NA|TRBV21-1|TRBJ2-4|few
TGTGCCAGCAGCAAGACAGGTTATCTAGCCAAAAACATTCAGTACTTC
CASSKTGYLAKNIQYF
>TRBD1|TRBV20-1|TRBJ2-5|NA
TGCAGTGCACCAGACAGGGTAGAGACCCAGTACTTC
CSAPDRVETQYF
>TRBD1|TRBV20-1|TRBJ2-3|few
TGCAGTGCTGGGCCTGGGACAGCAAGTCGAGATACGCAGTATTTT
CSAGPGTASRDTQYF
>TRBD2|TRBV29-1|TRBJ2-3|NA
TGCAGCGTTGATTTGGGGAGGGCAGATACGCAGTATTTT
CSVDLGRADTQYF
>TRBD2|TRBV5-5|TRBJ2-5|NA
TGTGCCAGCAGCTTGGGTCCTAGCGGGAGCGTAGAGACCCAGTACTTC
CASSLGPSGSVETQYF
>NA|TRBV5-1|TRBJ2-7|many
TGCGCCAGCAGCGCGAGCGGAACCTACGAGCAGTACTTC
CASSASGTYEQYF
>NA|TRBV2|TRBJ2-7|NA
TGTGCCAGCGTTACTAGACTGGCCGGCGAGCAGTACTTC
CASVTRLAGEQYF
>NA|TRBV6-2/TRBV6-3|TRBJ2-1|NA
TGTGCCAACACCAAACTAGGGGGGGGCAATGAGCAGTTCTTC
CANTKLGGGNEQFF
>NA|TRBV20-1|TRBJ2-1|few
TGCAGTTTCGAGTCCTACAATGAGCAGTTCTTC
CSFESYNEQFF
>NA|TRBV6-2/TRBV6-3|TRBJ2-2|NA
TGTGCCGCAGAAACAGGGCCCGGGGAGCTGTTTTTT
CAAETGPGELFF
>NA|TRBV5-1|TRBJ2-2|few
TGCGCCAGCAGCATGTCCGGGAGACAAACCGGGGAGCTGTTTTTT
CASSMSGRQTGELFF
>NA|TRBV6-2/TRBV6-3|TRBJ2-2|few
TGTGCCAGCAGCCCTGGGCGGGACCGCACCGGGGAGCTGTTTTTT
CASSPGRDRTGELFF
>NA|TRBV5-1|TRBJ2-7|NA
TGCGCCAGCAGCTCTACAGGGAACGAGCAGTACTTC
CASSSTGNEQYF
>TRBD2|TRBV9|TRBJ2-3|NA
TGTGCCAGCAGCGTCCGGAGCGGGAGCCCAGATACGCAGTATTTT
CASSVRSGSPDTQYF